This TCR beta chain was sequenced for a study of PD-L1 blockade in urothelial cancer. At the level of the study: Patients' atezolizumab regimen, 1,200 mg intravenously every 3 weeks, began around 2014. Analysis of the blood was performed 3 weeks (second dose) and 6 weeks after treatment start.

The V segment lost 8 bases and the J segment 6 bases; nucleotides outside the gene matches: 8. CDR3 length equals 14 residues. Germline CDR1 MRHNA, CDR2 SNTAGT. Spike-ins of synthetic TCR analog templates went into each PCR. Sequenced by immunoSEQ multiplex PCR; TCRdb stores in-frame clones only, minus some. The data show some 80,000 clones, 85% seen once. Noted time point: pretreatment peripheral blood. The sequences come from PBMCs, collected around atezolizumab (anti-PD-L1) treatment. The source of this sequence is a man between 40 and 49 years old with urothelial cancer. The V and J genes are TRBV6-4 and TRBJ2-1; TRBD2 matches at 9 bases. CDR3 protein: CASSRLAEPNEQFF. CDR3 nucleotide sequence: TGTGCCAGCTCTCGACTAGCGGAGCCCAATGAGCAGTTCTTC.